A single sample is the source of the 8 T cell receptor beta chains below, sequenced in a study of blood T cell repertoires in COVID-19. Assay used: immunoSEQ multiplex PCR; TCRdb lists only in-frame clones, some missing. The repertoire holds 70,000 to 85,000 clones, with roughly 80% as singletons. Sequences were obtained from peripheral blood. The receptors stem from a woman older than 75 with acute or convalescent COVID-19.

The chain is built from TRBV28 and TRBJ2-7, with D perhaps TRBD1 (6 bases). The V end lost 2 bases, the J end lost 0 bases, and 11 bases lay between the germline ends. Germline V CDR1 and CDR2: MDHEN, SYDVKM. This CDR3 region has 15 residues. The CDR3 DNA sequence: TGTGCCAGCAGTTTAGGCACGGACAGCTCCTACGAGCAGTACTTC. Translating it yields CASSLGTDSSYEQYF.

The chain combines TRBV10-2 with TRBJ1-3; no firm D call. Trimming removed 4 bases at V and 0 bases at J, with 4 bases between. Looked up from germline, CDR1 is WSHSY and CDR2 is SAAADI. The CDR3 loop spans 13 amino acids. Written as DNA, the CDR3 is TGCGCCAGCAGTGCGAGCTCTGGAAACACCATATATTTT. This gives the protein CASSASSGNTIYF.

This chain uses TRBV4-2 with TRBJ2-3, with 8 bases that match TRBD2. The V gene's germline CDR1 is LGHNA and CDR2 YNFKEQ. Trimming removed 0 bases from V and 5 bases from J; junction bases left unmatched: 7. CDR3 length: 16 residues. The chain's CDR3 is CASSQDYGGARDTQYF. CDR3 DNA: TGTGCCAGCAGCCAAGATTACGGGGGGGCCCGAGATACGCAGTATTTT.

This chain joins TRBV7-9 and TRBJ2-3; no definite D call. Deletions cut 1 base from V and 7 bases from J, with 3 bases between. The V gene's germline CDR1 is SEHNR and CDR2 FQNEAQ (reference sequence). The CDR3 runs 11 residues. CDR3 sequence reads: CASSLGNTQYF. The CDR3 region has the DNA TGTGCCAGCAGCTTAGGTAATACGCAGTATTTT.

This clone turned up a few times. This chain connects TRBV19 to TRBJ2-2, with a weak D call TRBD1 (5 bases). The CDR3 sequence is 16 residues long. The V gene's germline CDR1 is LNHDA and CDR2 SQIVND (reference sequence). V shed 4 bases and J shed 2 bases, with 14 bases lying between them. The CDR3 sequence is CASSKIRQLNTGELFF. In DNA, the CDR3 is TGTGCCAGTAGTAAAATAAGACAGCTAAACACCGGGGAGCTGTTTTTT. Complete variable domain (other parts from reference TRBV19 and TRBJ2-2): DGGITQSPKYLFRKEGQNVTLSCEQNLNHDAMYWYRQDPGQGLRLIYYSQIVNDFQKGDIAEGYSVSREKKESFPLTVTSAQKNPTAFYLCASSKIRQLNTGELFFGEGSRLTVL.

This clone has just a few counts. The chain recombines TRBV11-2 with TRBJ2-1; 11 bases map to TRBD1. This CDR3 contains 17 residues. Germline V gene sequence: CDR1 SGHAT, CDR2 FQNNGV. With 3 bases clipped from V and 5 bases from J, the junction kept 9 bases outside the gene matches. The CDR3 DNA follows: TGTGCCAGCAGCTTTCTTGGGCCGGGACAGGGGGACAATGAGCAGTTCTTC. Translating gives CASSFLGPGQGDNEQFF. Full variable domain (remainder filled in from reference TRBV11-2 and TRBJ2-1): EAGVAQSPRYKIIEKRQSVAFWCNPISGHATLYWYQQILGQGPKLLIQFQNNGVVDDSQLPKDRFSAERLKGVDSTLKIQPAKLEDSAVYLCASSFLGPGQGDNEQFFGPGTRLTVL.

V gene TRBV6-5 combines with J gene TRBJ2-3; D is undetermined. This CDR3 spans 15 amino acids. V gave up 0 bases and J gave up 3 bases, with 10 bases separating them. Germline V gene sequence: CDR1 MNHEY, CDR2 SVGAGI. CDR3 sequence (DNA): TGTGCCAGCAGTTACTCAACCTCGAGGACAGATACGCAGTATTTT. Protein sequence: CASSYSTSRTDTQYF.

This chain uses TRBV6-1 with TRBJ1-3; tentative D call: TRBD1 (6 bases). This CDR3 has 15 amino acids. The ends were cut back, 0 bases at V and 3 bases at J, with 9 bases in the middle. Germline-derived CDR1 and CDR2 are MNHNS and SASEGT. Here the CDR3 reads CASSEAQGYGNTIYF. Written as DNA, the CDR3 is TGTGCCAGCAGTGAAGCTCAGGGGTATGGAAACACCATATATTTT.